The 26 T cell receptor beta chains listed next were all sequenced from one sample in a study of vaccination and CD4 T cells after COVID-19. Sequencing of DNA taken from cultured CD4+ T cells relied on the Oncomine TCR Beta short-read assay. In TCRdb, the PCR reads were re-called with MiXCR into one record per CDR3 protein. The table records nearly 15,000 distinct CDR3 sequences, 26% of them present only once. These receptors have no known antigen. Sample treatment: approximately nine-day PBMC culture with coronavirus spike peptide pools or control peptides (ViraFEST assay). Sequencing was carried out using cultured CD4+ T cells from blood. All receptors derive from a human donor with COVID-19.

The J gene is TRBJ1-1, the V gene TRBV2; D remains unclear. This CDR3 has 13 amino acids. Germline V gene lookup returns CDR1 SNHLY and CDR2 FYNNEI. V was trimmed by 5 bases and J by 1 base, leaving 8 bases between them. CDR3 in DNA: TGTGCCAGCAGTAGAGTCGGGAACACTGAAGCTTTCTTT. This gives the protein CASSRVGNTEAFF. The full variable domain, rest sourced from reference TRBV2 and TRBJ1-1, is EPEVTQTPSHQVTQMGQEVILRCVPISNHLYFYWYRQILGQKVEFLVSFYNNEISEKSEIFDDQFSVERPDGSNFTLKIRSTKLEDSAMYFCASSRVGNTEAFFGQGTRLTVV.

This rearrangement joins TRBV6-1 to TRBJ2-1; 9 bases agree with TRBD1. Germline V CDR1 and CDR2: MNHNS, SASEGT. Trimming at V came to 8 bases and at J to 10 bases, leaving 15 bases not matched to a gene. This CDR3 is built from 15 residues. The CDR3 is CASGGKTGTGNEQFF. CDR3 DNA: TGTGCCAGCGGAGGGAAAACCGGGACAGGGAACGAGCAGTTCTTC.

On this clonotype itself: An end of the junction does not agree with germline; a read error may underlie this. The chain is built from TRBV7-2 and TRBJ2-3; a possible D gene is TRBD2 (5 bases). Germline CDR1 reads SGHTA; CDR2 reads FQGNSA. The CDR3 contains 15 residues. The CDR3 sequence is CASSLWAASTDTQYF. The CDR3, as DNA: TGTGCCAGCAGCTTATGGGCGGCTAGCACGGATACGCAGTATTTT.

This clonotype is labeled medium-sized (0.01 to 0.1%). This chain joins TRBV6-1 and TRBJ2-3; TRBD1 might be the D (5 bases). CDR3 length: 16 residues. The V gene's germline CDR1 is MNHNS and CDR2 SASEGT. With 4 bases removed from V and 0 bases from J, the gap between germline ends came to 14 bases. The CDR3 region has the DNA TGTGCCAGCAGTGGATTAGAACAGGTTAGCACAGATACGCAGTATTTT. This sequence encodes CASSGLEQVSTDTQYF.

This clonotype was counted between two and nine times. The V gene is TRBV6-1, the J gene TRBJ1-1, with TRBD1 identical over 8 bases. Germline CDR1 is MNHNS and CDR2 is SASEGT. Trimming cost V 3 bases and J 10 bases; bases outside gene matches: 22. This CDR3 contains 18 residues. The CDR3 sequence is CASSDKFGGAQGGRGAFF. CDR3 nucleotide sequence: TGTGCCAGCAGTGATAAGTTCGGAGGGGCACAGGGGGGACGCGGAGCTTTCTTT.

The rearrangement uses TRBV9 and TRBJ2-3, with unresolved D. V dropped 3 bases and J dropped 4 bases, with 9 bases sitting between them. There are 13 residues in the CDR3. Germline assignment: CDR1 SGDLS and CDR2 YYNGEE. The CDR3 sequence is CASSATVADTQYF. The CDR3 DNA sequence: TGTGCCAGCAGCGCCACCGTCGCAGATACGCAGTATTTT.

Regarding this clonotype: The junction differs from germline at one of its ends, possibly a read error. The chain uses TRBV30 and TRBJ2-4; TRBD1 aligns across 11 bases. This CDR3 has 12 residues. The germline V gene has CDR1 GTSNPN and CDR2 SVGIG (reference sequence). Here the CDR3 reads CAWSRTGGPLHF. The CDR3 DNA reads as TGTGCCTGGAGCCGGACAGGGGGCCCTCTACACTTC.

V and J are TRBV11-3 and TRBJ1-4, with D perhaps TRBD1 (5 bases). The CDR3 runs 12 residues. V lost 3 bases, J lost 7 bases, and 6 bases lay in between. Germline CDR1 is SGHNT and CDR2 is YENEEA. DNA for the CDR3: TGTGCCAGCAGCTTCGGGGGTGAAAAACTGTTTTTT. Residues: CASSFGGEKLFF. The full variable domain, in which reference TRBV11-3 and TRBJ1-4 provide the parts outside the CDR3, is EAGVVQSPRYKIIEKKQPVAFWCNPISGHNTLYWYLQNLGQGPELLIRYENEEAVDDSQLPKDRFSAERLKGVDSTLKIQPAELGDSAVYLCASSFGGEKLFFGSGTQLSVL.

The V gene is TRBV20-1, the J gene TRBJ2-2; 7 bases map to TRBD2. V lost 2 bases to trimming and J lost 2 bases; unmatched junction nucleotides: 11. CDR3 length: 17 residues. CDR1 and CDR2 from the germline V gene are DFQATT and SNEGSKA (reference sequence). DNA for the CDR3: TGCAGTGCTAGATCGGCGACTAGCCTCGCTAACACCGGGGAGCTGTTTTTT. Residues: CSARSATSLANTGELFF.

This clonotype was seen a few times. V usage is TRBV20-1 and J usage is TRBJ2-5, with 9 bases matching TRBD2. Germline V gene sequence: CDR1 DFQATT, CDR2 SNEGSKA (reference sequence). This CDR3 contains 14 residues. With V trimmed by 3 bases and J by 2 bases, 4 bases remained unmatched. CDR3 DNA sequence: TGCAGTGCTAGGACTAGCGGCCAACAAGAGACCCAGTACTTC. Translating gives CSARTSGQQETQYF.

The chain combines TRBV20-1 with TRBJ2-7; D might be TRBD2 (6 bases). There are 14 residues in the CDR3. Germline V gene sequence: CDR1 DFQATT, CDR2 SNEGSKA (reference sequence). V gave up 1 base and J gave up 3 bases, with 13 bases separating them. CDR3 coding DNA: TGCAGTGCTAGAGGCTTGCGGGGAGTCTACGAGCAGTACTTC. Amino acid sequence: CSARGLRGVYEQYF.

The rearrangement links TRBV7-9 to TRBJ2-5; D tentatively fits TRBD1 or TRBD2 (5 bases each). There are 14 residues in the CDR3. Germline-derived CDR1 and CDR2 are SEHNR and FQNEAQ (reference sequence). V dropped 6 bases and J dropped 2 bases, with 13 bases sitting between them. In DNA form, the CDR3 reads TGTGCCAGCAGTCCAGGGTCGGGGCAAGAGACCCAGTACTTC. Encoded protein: CASSPGSGQETQYF.

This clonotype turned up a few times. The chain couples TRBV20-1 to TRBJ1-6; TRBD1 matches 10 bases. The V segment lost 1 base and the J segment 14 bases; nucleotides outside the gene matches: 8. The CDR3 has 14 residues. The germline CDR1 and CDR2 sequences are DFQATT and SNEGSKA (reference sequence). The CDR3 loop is CSARGGTGVWTLHF. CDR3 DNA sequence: TGCAGTGCTAGAGGCGGGACAGGGGTTTGGACCCTCCACTTT.

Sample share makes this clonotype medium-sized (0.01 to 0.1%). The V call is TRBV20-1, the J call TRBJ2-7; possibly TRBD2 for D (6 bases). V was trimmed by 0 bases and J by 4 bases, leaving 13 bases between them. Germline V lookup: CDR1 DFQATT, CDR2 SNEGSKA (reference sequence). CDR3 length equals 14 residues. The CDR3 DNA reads TGCAGTGCTAGAGATCCGGCGGGGATATACGAGCAGTACTTC. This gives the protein CSARDPAGIYEQYF.

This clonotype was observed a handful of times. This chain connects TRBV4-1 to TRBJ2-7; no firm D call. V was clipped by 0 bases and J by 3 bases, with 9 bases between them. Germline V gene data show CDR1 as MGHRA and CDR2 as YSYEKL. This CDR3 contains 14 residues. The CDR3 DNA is TGCGCCAGCAGCCAAGAAACAGTGGTCTACGAGCAGTACTTC. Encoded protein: CASSQETVVYEQYF.

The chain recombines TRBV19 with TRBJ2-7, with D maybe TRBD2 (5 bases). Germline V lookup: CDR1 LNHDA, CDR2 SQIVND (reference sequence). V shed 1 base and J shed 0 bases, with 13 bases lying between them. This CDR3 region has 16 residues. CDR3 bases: TGTGCCAGTAGTATAGGTCCTCCGGGGAGCTCCTACGAGCAGTACTTC. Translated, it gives CASSIGPPGSSYEQYF.

CDR3 in amino acids: CASGFSYNEQFF. The CDR3 bases are TGTGCCTCGGGGTTCTCCTACAATGAGCAGTTCTTC. The chain recombines TRBV28 with TRBJ2-1; D is possibly TRBD2 (5 bases). Germline CDR1 is MDHEN and CDR2 is SYDVKM. This CDR3 comprises 12 residues. The ends were cut back, 11 bases at V and 0 bases at J, with 8 bases in the middle. Combining the CDR3 with reference TRBV28 and TRBJ2-1 gives the whole variable domain DVKVTQSSRYLVKRTGEKVFLECVQDMDHENMFWYRQDPGLGLRLIYFSYDVKMKEKGDIPEGYSVSREKKERFSLILESASTNQTSMYLCASGFSYNEQFFGPGTRLTVL.

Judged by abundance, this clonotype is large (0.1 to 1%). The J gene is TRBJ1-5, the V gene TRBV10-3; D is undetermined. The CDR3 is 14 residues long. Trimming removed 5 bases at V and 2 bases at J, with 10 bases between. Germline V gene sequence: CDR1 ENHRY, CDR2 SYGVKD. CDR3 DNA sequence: TGTGCCATCAGTCGGAGACGGGGCAATCAGCCCCAGCATTTT. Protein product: CAISRRRGNQPQHF.

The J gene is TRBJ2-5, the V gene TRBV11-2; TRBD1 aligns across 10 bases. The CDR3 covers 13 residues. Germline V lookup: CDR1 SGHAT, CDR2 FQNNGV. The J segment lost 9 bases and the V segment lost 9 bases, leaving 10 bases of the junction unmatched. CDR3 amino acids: CASRTGGFTAQYF. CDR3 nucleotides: TGTGCCAGTCGGACAGGGGGATTTACGGCCCAGTACTTC. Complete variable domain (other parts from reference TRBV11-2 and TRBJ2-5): EAGVAQSPRYKIIEKRQSVAFWCNPISGHATLYWYQQILGQGPKLLIQFQNNGVVDDSQLPKDRFSAERLKGVDSTLKIQPAKLEDSAVYLCASRTGGFTAQYFGPGTRLLVL.

CDR3 region: CASSKYRDAEKLFF. The CDR3 coding sequence is TGTGCCAGCAGCAAATATAGGGATGCGGAAAAACTGTTTTTT. This chain links TRBV21-1 with TRBJ1-4. TRBV21-1 is a pseudogene locus. The CDR3 consists of 14 residues.

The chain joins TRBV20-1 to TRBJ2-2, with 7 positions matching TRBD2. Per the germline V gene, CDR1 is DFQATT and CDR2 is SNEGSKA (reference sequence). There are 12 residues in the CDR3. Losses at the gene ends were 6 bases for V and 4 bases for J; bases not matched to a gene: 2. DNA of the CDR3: TGCAGTGCGGGAGGGTCCACCGGGGAGCTGTTTTTT. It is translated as CSAGGSTGELFF.

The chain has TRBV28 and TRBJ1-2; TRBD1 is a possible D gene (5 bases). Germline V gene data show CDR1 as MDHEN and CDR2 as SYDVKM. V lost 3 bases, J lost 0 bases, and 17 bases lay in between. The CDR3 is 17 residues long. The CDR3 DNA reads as TGTGCCAGCAGTTTGGCCGACCGAATGGGGCCTAACTATGGCTACACCTTC. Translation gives CASSLADRMGPNYGYTF.

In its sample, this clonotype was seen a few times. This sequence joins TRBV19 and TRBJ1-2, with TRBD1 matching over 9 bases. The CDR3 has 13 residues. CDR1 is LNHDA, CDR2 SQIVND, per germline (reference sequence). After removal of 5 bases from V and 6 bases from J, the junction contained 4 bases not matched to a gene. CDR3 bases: TGTGCCAGTAGTGCCAGGACAGGGGATGGCTACACCTTC. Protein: CASSARTGDGYTF.

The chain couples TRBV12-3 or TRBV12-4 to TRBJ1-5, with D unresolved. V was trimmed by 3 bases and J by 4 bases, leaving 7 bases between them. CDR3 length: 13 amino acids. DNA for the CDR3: TGTGCCAGCAGTTTCGGTCCAAATCAGCCCCAGCATTTT. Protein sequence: CASSFGPNQPQHF.

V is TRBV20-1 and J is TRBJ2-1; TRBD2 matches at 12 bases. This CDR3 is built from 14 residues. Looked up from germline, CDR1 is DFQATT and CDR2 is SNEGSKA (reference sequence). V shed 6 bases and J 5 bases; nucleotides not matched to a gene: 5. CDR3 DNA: TGCAGTGCGCCGCTAGCGGGGGGGGACAATGAGCAGTTCTTC. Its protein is CSAPLAGGDNEQFF.

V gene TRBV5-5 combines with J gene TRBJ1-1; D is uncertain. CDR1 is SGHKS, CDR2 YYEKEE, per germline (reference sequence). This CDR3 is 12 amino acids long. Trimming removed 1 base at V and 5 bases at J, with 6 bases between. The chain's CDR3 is CASSLFETEAFF. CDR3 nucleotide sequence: TGTGCCAGCAGCTTGTTCGAAACTGAAGCTTTCTTT.